The 27 T cell receptor beta chains below all came from one sample that was sequenced in a study of blood T cell repertoires in COVID-19. Some clones are missing from TCRdb's copy, which holds only in-frame ones; the method was immunoSEQ multiplex PCR. This sample yields approximately 500,000 clones, of which around nine tenths are seen a single time; over 1.5% belongs to the top ten. The specimen sequenced was PBMCs or T cells enriched from blood (not recorded which). Receptors were obtained from a woman aged 40 to 50 who had recovered from COVID-19.

The chain is built from TRBV5-4 and TRBJ1-1, with a possible D match to TRBD1 (6 bases). Germline V gene data show CDR1 as SGHNT and CDR2 as YYREEE (reference sequence). V lost 4 bases and J 0 bases, leaving 19 bases between the germline ends. The CDR3 is 17 amino acids. The chain's CDR3 is CASSTGTRGTMNTEAFF. CDR3 nucleotides: TGTGCCAGCAGCACAGGGACGCGAGGGACGATGAACACTGAAGCTTTCTTT.

This clone was picked up one time. This rearrangement joins TRBV7-9 to TRBJ1-5; no reliable D call. The CDR3 has 15 residues. With 2 bases removed from V and 2 bases from J, the gap between germline ends came to 10 bases. From germline, CDR1 is SEHNR and CDR2 FQNEAQ (reference sequence). The chain's CDR3 is CASSLQGEGNQPQHF. The CDR3 DNA is TGTGCCAGCAGCTTACAAGGAGAGGGCAATCAGCCCCAGCATTTT.

The count of this clone is one. The V and J genes are TRBV11-3 and TRBJ2-3; D possibly corresponds to TRBD2 (5 bases). The germline V gene has CDR1 SGHNT and CDR2 YENEEA. The CDR3 spans 13 residues. With 5 bases removed from V and 5 bases from J, the gap between germline ends came to 11 bases. As DNA, the CDR3 is TGTGCCAGCAGCAAGAGAGAGGGAGATACGCAGTATTTT. It encodes CASSKREGDTQYF.

The V call is TRBV4-3, the J call TRBJ1-6; TRBD1 might be the D (6 bases). This CDR3 is 15 amino acids long. Germline V gives CDR1 LGHNA, CDR2 YSLEER. V lost 0 bases and J 9 bases, leaving 12 bases between the germline ends. For the CDR3, the DNA is TGCGCCAGCAGCCAAGATCTGGGGACACCTTCACCCCTCCACTTT. Residues: CASSQDLGTPSPLHF.

J is TRBJ1-6 and V is TRBV19; 7 bases align to TRBD1. This CDR3 has 15 amino acids. V trimming: 6 bases; J trimming: 7 bases; junction bases outside the gene matches: 9. Germline V CDR1 and CDR2: LNHDA, SQIVND (reference sequence). For the CDR3, the DNA is TGTGCCAGTAGAGCGAGACAGGGAGAAAATTCACCCCTCCACTTT. Protein: CASRARQGENSPLHF.

This chain connects TRBV4-1 to TRBJ1-5; weak D call: TRBD1 (6 bases). V gave up 0 bases and J gave up 11 bases, with 17 bases separating them. The CDR3 sequence is 15 residues long. CDR1 and CDR2 (germline): MGHRA, YSYEKL. The CDR3 DNA sequence: TGCGCCAGCAGCCAAGATGCCAATCGTCGACAGGCCCAGCATTTT. Amino acids: CASSQDANRRQAQHF.

This sequence joins TRBV27 and TRBJ2-7, with TRBD2 matching over 7 bases. V lost 6 bases and J lost 3; bases outside the gene matches: 8. Germline V gives CDR1 MNHEY, CDR2 SMNVEV (reference sequence). The CDR3 has 14 amino acids. CDR3 sequence: CASSRSGANYEQYF. As DNA, the CDR3 is TGTGCCAGCAGCCGGAGCGGGGCCAACTACGAGCAGTACTTC.

The CDR3 DNA reads TGTGCCAGTAGTATCTTAGGAGCCGGGACACATTATGGCTACACCTTC. It is translated as CASSILGAGTHYGYTF. The chain has TRBV19 and TRBJ1-2; D possibly corresponds to TRBD1 (6 bases). This CDR3 spans 16 amino acids. V lost 3 bases, J lost 5 bases, and 19 bases lay in between. Germline lookup yields CDR1 LNHDA and CDR2 SQIVND (reference sequence). The whole variable domain, remainder taken from reference TRBV19 and TRBJ1-2, is DGGITQSPKYLFRKEGQNVTLSCEQNLNHDAMYWYRQDPGQGLRLIYYSQIVNDFQKGDIAEGYSVSREKKESFPLTVTSAQKNPTAFYLCASSILGAGTHYGYTFGSGTRLTVV.

This chain connects TRBV27 to TRBJ1-2, with TRBD1 matching over 9 bases. CDR3 size: 13 residues. The germline V gene encodes CDR1 MNHEY and CDR2 SMNVEV (reference sequence). Unmatched junction bases numbered 3, after V lost 6 bases and J lost 4 bases. The CDR3 DNA follows: TGTGCCAGCAGGGGGACAGGGCCCTATGGCTACACCTTC. This gives the protein CASRGTGPYGYTF.

The rearrangement links TRBV29-1 to TRBJ1-2; 10 positions agree with TRBD1. The CDR3 is 12 residues long. Germline CDR1 SQVTM, CDR2 ANQGSEA. V lost 3 bases to trimming and J lost 7 bases; unmatched junction nucleotides: 2. DNA of the CDR3: TGCAGCGTTGAGACAGGGGGCGCTGGCTACACCTTC. Protein sequence: CSVETGGAGYTF.

The J gene is TRBJ1-2, the V gene TRBV3-1 (or the pseudogene TRBV3-2); 8 nucleotides align to TRBD1. The germline V gene encodes CDR1 LGHDT and CDR2 YNNKEL (reference sequence). Trimming removed 1 base from V and 8 bases from J; junction bases left unmatched: 6. The CDR3 runs to 14 residues. The CDR3 is CASSQGTGTSGYTF. DNA for the CDR3: TGTGCCAGCAGCCAAGGGACAGGGACCTCCGGCTACACCTTC.

V usage is TRBV18 and J usage is TRBJ2-7; tentatively, D is TRBD2 (7 bases). V shed 2 bases and J shed 2 bases, with 16 bases lying between them. Germline CDR1 KGHSH, CDR2 LQKENI. The CDR3 loop spans 16 amino acids. This chain's CDR3 is CASSPRGGGQPYEQYF. The DNA of the CDR3 is TGTGCCAGCTCACCAAGAGGGGGAGGGCAGCCCTACGAGCAGTACTTC.

The chain has TRBV5-1 and TRBJ2-1, with D tentatively TRBD2 (6 bases). This CDR3 is built from 16 residues. CDR1 is SGHRS, CDR2 YFSETQ, per germline. V was trimmed by 1 base and J by 4 bases, leaving 15 bases between them. The CDR3 here is CASSLLPSASYNEQFF. The CDR3 DNA reads as TGCGCCAGCAGCTTGTTGCCTAGCGCTTCTTACAATGAGCAGTTCTTC.

The rearrangement links TRBV5-6 to TRBJ2-3, with D perhaps TRBD2 (5 bases). The CDR3 extends over 15 amino acids. The germline gives CDR1 SGHDT, CDR2 YYEEEE. Deletions cut 2 bases from V and 6 bases from J, with 16 bases between. The CDR3 sequence: CASSFDGVWRDTQYF. In DNA, the CDR3 is TGTGCCAGCAGCTTTGACGGAGTGTGGAGGGATACGCAGTATTTT.

The chain carries TRBV6-2 or TRBV6-3 and TRBJ1-1; 8 bases map to TRBD1. There are 14 residues in the CDR3. The junction had 7 bases not matched to a gene; V was cut back by 0 bases and J by 10 bases. Germline-derived CDR1 and CDR2 are MNHEY and SVGEGT. CDR3 DNA sequence: TGTGCCAGCAGTTACTCGGTCAGGGGGCGCGGAGCTTTCTTT. This sequence encodes CASSYSVRGRGAFF.

The rearrangement uses TRBV2 and TRBJ1-1; 8 nucleotides line up with TRBD1. Germline V gives CDR1 SNHLY, CDR2 FYNNEI. The CDR3 spans 15 residues. V lost 4 bases, J lost 1 base, and 5 bases stayed unmatched. In DNA form, the CDR3 reads TGTGCCAGCAGTGGCCAGGGGGCGAAGAACACTGAAGCTTTCTTT. Translation: CASSGQGAKNTEAFF.

This clone appeared a few times. This chain uses TRBV7-8 with TRBJ2-7; tentative D call: TRBD2 (6 bases). V lost 6 bases and J 0 bases, leaving 15 bases between the germline ends. The CDR3 is 15 amino acids. Germline assignment: CDR1 SGHVS and CDR2 FQNEAQ. The CDR3 loop reads CASSPYGGSSYEQYF. The CDR3 region has the DNA TGTGCCAGCAGTCCGTACGGGGGTTCCTCCTACGAGCAGTACTTC.

V gene TRBV21-1 combines with J gene TRBJ2-1; the table calls TRBD2, which could not be checked here. TRBV21-1 is labeled a pseudogene. The CDR3 has 16 residues. CDR3 nucleotide sequence: TGTGCCAGCAGCCGGGGACTAGCTTACGTCTACAATGAGCAGTTCTTC. Amino acid sequence: CASSRGLAYVYNEQFF.

The J gene is TRBJ2-7, the V gene TRBV11-2; D not certain. There are 12 residues in the CDR3. The germline V and J ends were trimmed by 5 bases and 5 bases, with 10 bases remaining between them. CDR1 is SGHAT, CDR2 FQNNGV, per germline. CDR3 nucleotides: TGTGCCAGCAGCCTGCAACAGCACGAGCAGTACTTC. It translates to CASSLQQHEQYF.

Written as DNA, the CDR3 is TGCGCCAGCAGCCAAGACTGGGCAATTCAAGAGACCCAGTACTTC. Translation: CASSQDWAIQETQYF. V is TRBV4-3 and J is TRBJ2-5; D gene unclear. Looked up from germline, CDR1 is LGHNA and CDR2 is YSLEER. There are 15 residues in the CDR3. Trimming stripped 0 bases from V and 2 bases from J, with 10 bases between.

This chain links TRBV19 with TRBJ1-3; unclear D gene. From germline, CDR1 is LNHDA and CDR2 SQIVND (reference sequence). The V end was cut by 0 bases, the J end by 0 bases, with 15 bases between. The CDR3 loop spans 18 amino acids. In nucleotides, the CDR3 is TGTGCCAGTAGTATAGACCACCCCTTGACTGGCTCTGGAAACACCATATATTTT. It translates to CASSIDHPLTGSGNTIYF.

This clone occurred once. The CDR3 sequence is CASSDYRTSGKKETQYF. The CDR3 nucleotides are TGTGCCAGCAGCGATTACCGGACTAGCGGGAAAAAAGAGACCCAGTACTTC. The chain is built from TRBV14 and TRBJ2-5, with 12 bases lining up with TRBD2. Germline V lookup: CDR1 SGHDN, CDR2 FVKESK. J was trimmed by 3 bases and V by 5 bases; bases with no gene match: 10. CDR3 length: 17 residues. The whole variable domain, remainder taken from reference TRBV14 and TRBJ2-5, is EAGVTQFPSHSVIEKGQTVTLRCDPISGHDNLYWYRRVMGKEIKFLLHFVKESKQDESGMPNNRFLAERTGGTYSTLKVQPAELEDSGVYFCASSDYRTSGKKETQYFGPGTRLLVL.

This clone was picked up one time. The rearrangement joins TRBV6-6 to TRBJ2-1, with 8 bases that match TRBD2. The V and J ends lost 5 bases and 12 bases, in that order; junction bases with no gene match: 27. The CDR3 length is 19 residues. The germline V gene has CDR1 MNHNY and CDR2 SVGAGI (reference sequence). CDR3: CASSLGPETGTRERGAQFF. DNA of the CDR3: TGTGCCAGCAGTCTCGGACCCGAGACCGGGACTAGGGAACGGGGTGCGCAGTTCTTC.

The chain uses TRBV11-3 and TRBJ1-5, with D maybe TRBD1 (5 bases). The CDR3 loop spans 15 amino acids. Germline V lookup: CDR1 SGHNT, CDR2 YENEEA. V was shortened by 1 base and J by 2 bases, with 9 bases between the two germline ends. CDR3 bases: TGTGCCAGCAGCTTAGGGGGGGAGGGCAATCAGCCCCAGCATTTT. It yields the protein CASSLGGEGNQPQHF.

Details on this clone: The junction and the germline gene differ at one end; a read error may be behind it. This chain joins TRBV7-7 and TRBJ2-2; 11 nucleotides agree with TRBD1. CDR3 size: 16 residues. CDR1 and CDR2 from the germline V gene are SSHAT and FNYEAQ (reference sequence). The CDR3 reads CASSLGGQGATGELFF. CDR3 DNA: TGTGCTAGCAGCTTGGGCGGACAGGGGGCGACCGGGGAGCTGTTTTTT.

J is TRBJ2-1 and V is TRBV5-6, with D possibly matching TRBD1 (5 bases). V lost 2 bases and J lost 9, with 15 bases in between. This CDR3 is 14 amino acids long. CDR1 and CDR2 (germline): SGHDT, YYEEEE. The CDR3 region is CASSLVQGSGEQFF. For the CDR3, the DNA is TGTGCCAGCAGCTTAGTGCAGGGTTCGGGTGAGCAGTTCTTC.

The chain joins TRBV10-2 to TRBJ2-2, with 13 nucleotides matching TRBD2. The V segment lost 6 bases and the J segment 7 bases; nucleotides outside the gene matches: 5. Germline lookup yields CDR1 WSHSY and CDR2 SAAADI. The CDR3 runs to 15 residues. The CDR3 is CASRRTSGSSGELFF. CDR3 DNA: TGCGCCAGCAGAAGGACTAGCGGGAGTAGCGGGGAGCTGTTTTTT.